This TCR beta chain derives from a study of T cell repertoires in cytomegalovirus infection. Study-wide context: TCR beta signatures that were public indicated CMV infection and matching HLA type. Study results and caveats: Cumulated frequencies of public TCR beta families served to identify carriers of CMV plus the relevant HLA. There were HLA-C-restricted CMV-specific TCR beta clonotypes dominating the ex vivo response.

V was clipped by 1 base and J by 8 bases, with 8 bases between them. CDR1 SEHNR and CDR2 FQNEAQ come from the germline V gene (reference sequence). This CDR3 is built from 12 residues. This clonotype has at least ten counts. Its antigen is not identified. TCRdb processed the reads anew with MiXCR; each CDR3 protein has one entry. The repertoire consists of 350,000 to 500,000 distinct CDR3 sequences, with approximately 31% occurring once and the leading ten covering approximately 15%. V usage is TRBV7-9 and J usage is TRBJ1-2; D unclear. The receptor was derived from a human donor in good health (CMV status not recorded). Some clones in this sample may be carry-over from other donors' samples. Sample: PBMCs. This CDR3 is CASSLETGGYTF. The CDR3 nucleotides are TGTGCCAGCAGCTTAGAAACGGGGGGCTACACCTTC.